This passage covers 20 T cell receptor beta chains from one sample sequenced in a study of T-cell memory formation after mild COVID-19. MiXCR, applied by TCRdb to the 5' RACE reads, yields one record per CDR3 protein. The sample contains hundreds of thousands of distinct CDR3 sequences, about a fifth of which appear only once. The source material was PBMCs or a T cell subset sorted from them (not recorded which). Receptors were obtained from an adult woman who had mild COVID-19 (a few samples of this study predate the infection). Cell type and time point are not known.

This clonotype turned up a few times. The chain combines TRBV5-1 with TRBJ2-2; possibly TRBD1 for D (6 bases). Germline assignment: CDR1 SGHRS and CDR2 YFSETQ. Between the trimmed V and J ends, which lost 1 base and 6 bases, there was a span of 13 bases. The CDR3 spans 15 residues. Here the CDR3 reads CASSLIGRGPGELFF. For the CDR3, the DNA is TGCGCCAGCAGCTTGATCGGCAGGGGTCCCGGGGAGCTGTTTTTT.

The V gene is TRBV7-9, the J gene TRBJ2-5, with D unresolved. V lost 7 bases and J lost 2, with 11 bases in between. Germline loops: CDR1 SEHNR, CDR2 FQNEAQ (reference sequence). The CDR3 is 13 amino acids. This chain's CDR3 is CASKKEWQETQYF. In DNA form, the CDR3 reads TGTGCCAGCAAGAAGGAGTGGCAAGAGACCCAGTACTTC.

J is TRBJ2-2 and V is TRBV5-5; D perhaps matches TRBD1 (8 bases). The CDR3 contains 16 residues. V lost 4 bases to trimming and J lost 6 bases, with 19 bases between them. CDR1 is SGHKS and CDR2 is YYEKEE in the germline V gene (reference sequence). The CDR3 coding sequence is TGTGCCAGCAGCCTGGTAGGACAGGGAGGGGCCGGGGAGCTGTTTTTT. It yields the protein CASSLVGQGGAGELFF.

The sample holds many counts of this clonotype. CDR3: CASSQAWASGEQFF. DNA of the CDR3: TGTGCCAGCAGCCAAGCTTGGGCTAGCGGGGAGCAGTTCTTC. The rearrangement joins TRBV3-1 to TRBJ2-1; 8 nucleotides match TRBD2. CDR3 size: 14 residues. In germline, CDR1 is LGHDT, CDR2 YNNKEL (reference sequence). V gave up 1 base and J gave up 10 bases; unmatched junction bases: 6.

This clonotype was recorded a few times. V is TRBV6-1 and J is TRBJ2-7; 10 bases are shared with TRBD1. The trim removed 4 bases at V and 5 bases at J, leaving 5 bases unmatched. The CDR3 extends over 14 amino acids. Germline CDR1 is MNHNS and CDR2 is SASEGT. CDR3 loop: CASSVTGTGDEQYF. The DNA for the CDR3 is TGTGCCAGCAGTGTAACCGGGACAGGGGACGAGCAGTACTTC.

The rearrangement uses TRBV2 and TRBJ2-5; TRBD1 is a possible D gene (6 bases). Germline assignment: CDR1 SNHLY and CDR2 FYNNEI. The CDR3 totals 15 residues. Trimming stripped 1 base from V and 3 bases from J, with 12 bases between. CDR3 in amino acids: CASSEETGLKETQYF. In DNA form, the CDR3 reads TGTGCCAGCAGTGAAGAAACAGGGCTTAAAGAGACCCAGTACTTC.

The rearrangement joins TRBV4-3 to TRBJ2-1; 13 bases agree with TRBD2. Germline V gene sequence: CDR1 LGHNA, CDR2 YSLEER. The CDR3 covers 20 residues. The V and J ends lost 1 base and 0 bases, in that order; junction bases with no gene match: 9. This chain's CDR3 is CASSQALPGLAGVSYNEQFF. CDR3 coding DNA: TGCGCCAGCAGCCAAGCCCTACCCGGACTAGCGGGAGTCTCCTACAATGAGCAGTTCTTC.

This clonotype was picked up a small number of times. The V gene is TRBV14, the J gene TRBJ2-7; 9 positions match TRBD1. CDR1 and CDR2 (germline): SGHDN, FVKESK. V trimming: 7 bases; J trimming: 0 bases; junction bases outside the gene matches: 7. The CDR3 runs 15 residues. The CDR3 protein is CASNKGQGPSYEQYF. CDR3 sequence (DNA): TGTGCCAGCAATAAGGGACAGGGACCCTCCTACGAGCAGTACTTC.

The rearrangement uses TRBV29-1 and TRBJ2-7; 9 bases fit TRBD2. The CDR3 extends over 14 amino acids. Trimming removed 4 bases from V and 4 bases from J; junction bases left unmatched: 8. Per germline, CDR1 SQVTM and CDR2 ANQGSEA. The CDR3 coding sequence is TGCAGCGTTGGGGAACTAGCGGGTTTTTACGAGCAGTACTTC. Translated, it gives CSVGELAGFYEQYF.

The V call is TRBV7-2, the J call TRBJ2-1; D gene uncertain. Trimming cost V 0 bases and J 8 bases, with 8 bases left between them. Germline V gene sequence: CDR1 SGHTA, CDR2 FQGNSA. The CDR3 length is 13 residues. CDR3 nucleotide sequence: TGTGCCAGCAGCTTAGCGGGGTCGGATGAGCAGTTCTTC. This encodes CASSLAGSDEQFF.

This clonotype has a handful of counts. This chain links TRBV4-2 with TRBJ2-7; D is perhaps TRBD2 (6 bases). Germline V gene lookup returns CDR1 LGHNA and CDR2 YNFKEQ. Trimming took off 3 bases at V and 3 bases at J, with 12 bases between the two ends. The CDR3 runs 14 residues. CDR3: CASSQGGGLYEQYF. CDR3 in DNA: TGTGCCAGCAGCCAGGGGGGTGGACTCTACGAGCAGTACTTC.

This chain uses TRBV25-1 with TRBJ1-2; D gene unclear. The CDR3 contains 12 residues. The ends were cut back, 3 bases at V and 4 bases at J, with 6 bases in the middle. CDR1 MGHDK and CDR2 SYGVNS come from the germline V gene. The CDR3 sequence is CASSDAVYGYTF. The DNA of the CDR3 is TGTGCCAGCAGTGACGCAGTCTATGGCTACACCTTC.

This clonotype was counted a few times. The chain joins TRBV20-1 to TRBJ2-5; 10 bases are shared with TRBD2. This CDR3 is built from 14 residues. Germline CDR1 DFQATT, CDR2 SNEGSKA (reference sequence). V dropped 1 base and J dropped 4; count of bases not matched to a gene: 3. The CDR3 DNA follows: TGCAGTGCTAGAGCGAGCGGGAGGGGAGAGACCCAGTACTTC. Amino acid sequence: CSARASGRGETQYF.

The J gene is TRBJ2-5, the V gene TRBV6-5; D is perhaps TRBD1 or TRBD2 (6 bases each). The CDR3 is 15 residues long. Germline V CDR1 and CDR2: MNHEY, SVGAGI. Trimming shortened V by 8 bases and J by 5 bases, and 21 bases separated the two germline ends. The CDR3 here is CASRQRGATLETQYF. For the CDR3, the DNA is TGTGCCAGCCGTCAGAGGGGGGCCACATTGGAGACCCAGTACTTC.

This clonotype turned up a few times. This chain links TRBV5-6 with TRBJ2-1, with a possible D match to TRBD2 (6 bases). Looked up from germline, CDR1 is SGHDT and CDR2 is YYEEEE. The CDR3 length is 16 residues. Trimming removed 3 bases at V and 0 bases at J, with 13 bases between. Here the CDR3 DNA reads TGTGCCAGCAGCTCTAATACAGCGGGCTCCTACAATGAGCAGTTCTTC. Translation: CASSSNTAGSYNEQFF.

The CDR3 reads CASSLVAGKLTDTQYF. In DNA, the CDR3 is TGTGCCAGCAGCTTAGTAGCGGGAAAACTCACAGATACGCAGTATTTT. This rearrangement joins TRBV7-2 to TRBJ2-3, with 8 nucleotides matching TRBD2. The CDR3 is 16 amino acids. Germline-derived CDR1 and CDR2 are SGHTA and FQGNSA. V dropped 1 base and J dropped 2; count of bases not matched to a gene: 5.

This rearrangement joins TRBV3-1 to TRBJ1-1; tentative D call: TRBD1 (5 bases). The CDR3 contains 13 residues. The germline V gene has CDR1 LGHDT and CDR2 YNNKEL (reference sequence). With 1 base removed from V and 8 bases from J, the gap between germline ends came to 11 bases. The CDR3 spells CASSQGGAWEAFF. The CDR3 DNA is TGTGCCAGCAGCCAAGGGGGCGCCTGGGAAGCTTTCTTT.

The CDR3 nucleotides are TGTGCCTGGAGTCCGGGACCTATGAACACTGAAGCTTTCTTT. The encoded protein is CAWSPGPMNTEAFF. The rearrangement joins TRBV30 to TRBJ1-1; a weak D match, TRBD1 (5 bases). V lost 2 bases to trimming and J lost 0 bases, with 10 bases between them. The CDR3 has 14 residues. Germline V lookup: CDR1 GTSNPN, CDR2 SVGIG (reference sequence).

This chain connects TRBV2 to TRBJ1-3; no definite D call. Trimming cost V 7 bases and J 2 bases, with 12 bases left between them. CDR3 length: 14 amino acids. CDR1 SNHLY and CDR2 FYNNEI come from the germline V gene. CDR3: CASNSGGTGNTIYF. The CDR3 DNA reads as TGTGCCAGCAATTCGGGAGGTACTGGAAACACCATATATTTT.

The chain joins TRBV7-9 to TRBJ2-7; 10 bases match TRBD1. Trimming at V came to 4 bases and at J to 3 bases, leaving 12 bases not matched to a gene. In germline, CDR1 is SEHNR, CDR2 FQNEAQ (reference sequence). This CDR3 is 17 amino acids long. CDR3 region: CASSSLGQGTIDYEQYF. The CDR3 DNA reads as TGTGCCAGCAGCTCGTTGGGACAGGGGACTATTGACTACGAGCAGTACTTC.